The 10 T cell receptor beta chains presented below share a single source sample, sequenced in a study of shared clonotypes between healthy human individuals. The naive CD8 fraction comprised CD45RO-negative cells positively selected for CCR7 and excluded terminally differentiated effector memory CD45RA+ cells. Using immunoSEQ multiplex PCR, the repertoire was profiled, and TCRdb retains in-frame clones only, with some absent. The table shows about 2 million clones, with about 95% occurring only once. The material sequenced was naive CD8+ T cells sorted from blood. These receptors came from a man aged 18 to 29 in good health.

About this clone itself: Other DNA sequences in the sample encode the same CDR3. The chain carries TRBV19 and TRBJ2-1; D not resolved. CDR1 is LNHDA, CDR2 SQIVND, per germline (reference sequence). V gave up 6 bases and J gave up 4 bases, with 7 bases separating them. The CDR3 is made up of 12 amino acids. CDR3 DNA: TGTGCCAGTAGGGGTGCGTACAATGAGCAGTTCTTC. Protein: CASRGAYNEQFF.

This clone was recorded once. The sample has other DNA sequences that encode this CDR3 too. The chain has TRBV6-1 and TRBJ2-7; perhaps TRBD1 as D (6 bases). This CDR3 is 13 amino acids long. The germline CDR1 and CDR2 sequences are MNHNS and SASEGT. Trimming shortened V by 6 bases and J by 0 bases, and 9 bases separated the two germline ends. DNA for the CDR3: TGTGCCAGCAGACAGGGAAGCTCCTACGAGCAGTACTTC. Residues: CASRQGSSYEQYF.

This chain connects TRBV7-9 to TRBJ2-7, with 11 bases fitting TRBD1. The V segment lost 5 bases and the J segment 2 bases; nucleotides outside the gene matches: 5. Germline V gives CDR1 SEHNR, CDR2 FQNEAQ (reference sequence). The CDR3 length is 15 residues. CDR3 nucleotides: TGTGCCAGCAGCCATGGGACAGGGGGGCCCTACGAGCAGTACTTC. Its translation: CASSHGTGGPYEQYF.

This sequence joins TRBV5-6 and TRBJ1-1; no reliable D call. CDR1 and CDR2 from the germline V gene are SGHDT and YYEEEE. Trimming stripped 1 base from V and 6 bases from J, with 10 bases between. CDR3 length equals 13 residues. CDR3 nucleotides: TGTGCCAGCAGCTTGTTCCAAGGCCCTGAAGCTTTCTTT. Translated: CASSLFQGPEAFF.

This clone has only one observation. The V and J genes are TRBV29-1 and TRBJ2-7; D unresolved. This CDR3 is 10 amino acids long. V lost 6 bases, J lost 4 bases, and 7 bases lay in between. CDR1 and CDR2 from the germline V gene are SQVTM and ANQGSEA. The CDR3 region is CSVREYEQYF. Here the CDR3 DNA reads TGCAGCGTACGAGAATACGAGCAGTACTTC.

Only one count was recorded for this clone. This rearrangement joins TRBV4-1 to TRBJ1-2; D ambiguous. Trimming removed 0 bases from V and 5 bases from J, with 13 bases in between. Germline CDR1 MGHRA, CDR2 YSYEKL. The CDR3 loop spans 15 amino acids. The CDR3: CASSQDRADPYGYTF. DNA of the CDR3: TGCGCCAGCAGCCAAGATCGTGCGGATCCTTATGGCTACACCTTC.

The chain carries TRBV9 and TRBJ1-3; perhaps TRBD1 as D (5 bases). The germline V gene has CDR1 SGDLS and CDR2 YYNGEE. CDR3 length: 13 residues. V shed 0 bases and J shed 8 bases, with 9 bases lying between them. CDR3 sequence: CASSVARDDTIYF. Written as DNA, the CDR3 is TGTGCCAGCAGCGTAGCAAGGGACGACACCATATATTTT. Full variable domain (rest looked up from reference TRBV9 and TRBJ1-3): DSGVTQTPKHLITATGQRVTLRCSPRSGDLSVYWYQQSLDQGLQFLIQYYNGEERAKGNILERFSAQQFPDLHSELNLSSLELGDSALYFCASSVARDDTIYFGEGSWLTVV.

As to this clone: Other DNA variants within this sample encode the same CDR3. CDR3 loop: CASSPTGDEQYF. In DNA form, the CDR3 reads TGCGCCAGCAGCCCGACAGGGGACGAGCAGTACTTC. The rearrangement links TRBV4-1 to TRBJ2-7; 8 positions match TRBD1. Looked up from germline, CDR1 is MGHRA and CDR2 is YSYEKL. V trimming: 4 bases; J trimming: 5 bases; junction bases outside the gene matches: 1. There are 12 residues in the CDR3.

J is TRBJ2-7 and V is TRBV5-4, with D perhaps matching TRBD1 (6 bases). V was cut by 2 bases and J by 3 bases, with 12 bases left in between. CDR3 length: 14 residues. The germline V gene encodes CDR1 SGHNT and CDR2 YYREEE (reference sequence). DNA for the CDR3: TGTGCCAGCAGCTTTAGGCAGGGGAACTACGAGCAGTACTTC. Its translation: CASSFRQGNYEQYF.

The rearrangement uses TRBV29-1 and TRBJ1-1, with D possibly matching TRBD1 (6 bases). Trimming removed 3 bases from V and 1 base from J, with 15 bases in between. The CDR3 consists of 15 residues. Per the germline V gene, CDR1 is SQVTM and CDR2 is ANQGSEA. CDR3 nucleotide sequence: TGCAGCGTTGAGGGGCTCCCGGGGGCGAACACTGAAGCTTTCTTT. It specifies CSVEGLPGANTEAFF.